This T cell receptor (beta chain) was sequenced during a study of blood T cell repertoires in COVID-19. At the level of the study: The United States, Italy and Spain provided the acute and convalescent COVID-19 samples. In each case, the material was cDNA or gDNA derived from T cells, B-cell-depleted T cells, or PBMCs.

The CDR3 sequence is 14 residues long. Germline-derived CDR1 and CDR2 are MGHDK and SYGVNS. V gave up 4 bases and J gave up 6 bases, with 10 bases separating them. Under the authors' procedure: Amplification from reference gene primers served as the basis for estimated nucleated cell counts. Profiling relied on immunoSEQ multiplex PCR, and the TCRdb table lists in-frame clones only, not all of them. V and J calls and clone size are as listed in that table; D and trimming were resolved from the DNA. Of around 170,000 clones in the sample, around 83% were seen once. The sample comprised peripheral blood. This clonotype was sampled from a woman between 40 and 50 years old with acute or convalescent COVID-19. The chain links TRBV25-1 to TRBJ1-6; D possibly corresponds to TRBD1 (5 bases). In DNA form, the CDR3 reads TGTGCCAGCAGTGTTTCAGGGCTTAATTCACCCCTCCACTTT. Its protein product is CASSVSGLNSPLHF.